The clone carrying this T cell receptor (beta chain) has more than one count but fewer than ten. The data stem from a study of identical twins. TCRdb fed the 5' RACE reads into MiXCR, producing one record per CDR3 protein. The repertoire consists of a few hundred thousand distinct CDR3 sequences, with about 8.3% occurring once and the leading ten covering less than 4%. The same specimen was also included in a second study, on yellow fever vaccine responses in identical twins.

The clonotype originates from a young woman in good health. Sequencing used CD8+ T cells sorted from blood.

The CDR3 protein is CASSLFTVQQGTDTTDTQYF. CDR3 nucleotides: TGCGCCAGCAGCTTGTTCACTGTCCAACAAGGGACGGATACCACAGATACGCAGTATTTT. This rearrangement joins TRBV5-1 to TRBJ2-3; D may be TRBD1 or TRBD2 (5 bases each). V gave up 1 base and J gave up 2 bases, with 26 bases separating them. In germline, CDR1 is SGHRS, CDR2 YFSETQ. The CDR3 is made up of 20 amino acids.